One sample yielded the 18 T cell receptor beta chains listed below, sequenced in a study of T cells after yellow fever vaccination. TCRdb re-called the 5' RACE reads through MiXCR, storing one row per CDR3 protein. Among 620,000 or so distinct CDR3 sequences listed, around an eighth were seen once. The sequences come from PBMCs, collected on the day of the yellow fever booster vaccination. The receptors were gathered from a man in his thirties or forties who received the YFV17D yellow fever vaccine.

The gene calls are TRBV19 and TRBJ1-5; D not resolved. The CDR3 runs to 14 residues. CDR1 is LNHDA, CDR2 SQIVND, per germline (reference sequence). The V gene lost 4 bases and the J gene lost 5 bases, with 12 bases spanning the gap. CDR3 protein: CASSNPKLDQPQHF. CDR3 coding DNA: TGTGCCAGTAGTAATCCTAAACTAGATCAGCCCCAGCATTTT.

The genes are TRBV19 and TRBJ1-5; 7 positions agree with TRBD1. Germline CDR1 reads LNHDA; CDR2 reads SQIVND (reference sequence). The length of the CDR3 is 15 residues. The ends lost 7 bases at V and 1 base at J; junction bases unmatched: 7. CDR3: CASKQGMGSNQPQHF. The CDR3 DNA reads as TGTGCCAGTAAACAGGGGATGGGGAGCAATCAGCCCCAGCATTTT.

This clonotype was counted between two and nine times. This chain uses TRBV19 with TRBJ1-5; no clear D. Germline CDR1 LNHDA, CDR2 SQIVND (reference sequence). The germline V and J ends were trimmed by 4 bases and 7 bases, with 14 bases remaining between them. The CDR3 runs 14 residues. The CDR3, as DNA: TGTGCCAGTAGTAGGCGGGAGTGGGAACAGCCCCAGCATTTT. This encodes CASSRREWEQPQHF. The whole variable domain, remainder taken from reference TRBV19 and TRBJ1-5, is DGGITQSPKYLFRKEGQNVTLSCEQNLNHDAMYWYRQDPGQGLRLIYYSQIVNDFQKGDIAEGYSVSREKKESFPLTVTSAQKNPTAFYLCASSRREWEQPQHFGDGTRLSIL.

This clonotype has more than one count but fewer than ten. The rearrangement links TRBV29-1 to TRBJ2-7; 7 bases map to TRBD2. CDR1 SQVTM and CDR2 ANQGSEA come from the germline V gene. CDR3 length: 12 amino acids. With 6 bases clipped from V and 5 bases from J, the junction kept 7 bases outside the gene matches. This chain's CDR3 is CSVGGSGNEQYF. CDR3 bases: TGCAGCGTGGGGGGGTCGGGGAACGAGCAGTACTTC.

This clonotype was detected many times. This chain joins TRBV5-4 and TRBJ2-3; D gene unclear. The germline V gene has CDR1 SGHNT and CDR2 YYREEE (reference sequence). The V end lost 4 bases, the J end lost 5 bases, and 11 bases lay between the germline ends. The CDR3 has 13 residues. CDR3 sequence: CASSNTQGDTQYF. The CDR3 DNA is TGTGCCAGCAGCAACACACAAGGAGATACGCAGTATTTT.

This clonotype was observed a few times. The rearrangement uses TRBV3-1 and TRBJ1-6, with 7 bases lining up with TRBD1. The CDR3 runs 16 residues. The germline V gene has CDR1 LGHDT and CDR2 YNNKEL (reference sequence). V was clipped by 0 bases and J by 9 bases; unmatched bases: 8. The CDR3 DNA reads TGTGCCAGCAGCCAAGACGGGGACAGCCGCTTTTCACCCCTCCACTTT. Its translation is CASSQDGDSRFSPLHF.

This clonotype was seen ten or more times. V and J are TRBV7-2 and TRBJ1-6; TRBD1 aligns across 7 bases. The V segment lost 5 bases and the J segment 6 bases; nucleotides outside the gene matches: 4. Germline values: CDR1 SGHTA, CDR2 FQGNSA. There are 14 residues in the CDR3. The CDR3 DNA reads as TGTGCCAGCAGCCCCGGGACAGTTAATTCACCCCTCCACTTT. It codes for CASSPGTVNSPLHF.

V usage is TRBV29-1 and J usage is TRBJ2-7, with 7 bases lining up with TRBD1. The ends lost 4 bases at V and 5 bases at J; junction bases unmatched: 11. Germline assignment: CDR1 SQVTM and CDR2 ANQGSEA. CDR3 length: 14 residues. CDR3 amino acids: CSVAQPGTAHEQYF. CDR3 bases: TGCAGCGTTGCTCAACCCGGGACAGCCCACGAGCAGTACTTC.

This clonotype was counted ten times or more. This sequence joins TRBV4-3 and TRBJ1-2; D is undetermined. Trimming removed 1 base from V and 0 bases from J, with 9 bases in between. This CDR3 has 15 amino acids. Germline loops: CDR1 LGHNA, CDR2 YSLEER. CDR3 loop: CASSQGPGTNYGYTF. DNA for the CDR3: TGCGCCAGCAGCCAAGGGCCAGGAACTAACTATGGCTACACCTTC.

V is TRBV7-9 and J is TRBJ1-1; the D gene is possibly TRBD1 (5 bases). The V and J ends lost 6 bases and 12 bases respectively, with 20 bases between them. This CDR3 has 13 residues. CDR1 is SEHNR and CDR2 is FQNEAQ in the germline V gene (reference sequence). The CDR3 reads CASRRLPMGGSFF. The CDR3 nucleotides are TGTGCCAGCAGACGATTGCCGATGGGGGGATCTTTCTTT.

This clonotype has more than one count but fewer than ten. The rearrangement joins TRBV20-1 to TRBJ2-1, with 10 positions matching TRBD2. V trimming: 3 bases; J trimming: 0 bases; junction bases outside the gene matches: 2. CDR1 DFQATT and CDR2 SNEGSKA come from the germline V gene (reference sequence). CDR3 size: 15 residues. The CDR3 spells CSARSSGSSYNEQFF. CDR3 sequence (DNA): TGCAGTGCTAGGTCTAGCGGGAGCTCCTACAATGAGCAGTTCTTC.

The V and J genes are TRBV28 and TRBJ1-2, with D unclear. Trimming took 4 bases from V and 4 from J, leaving 10 bases between them. Germline V gene data show CDR1 as MDHEN and CDR2 as SYDVKM. The CDR3 totals 13 residues. CDR3 sequence reads: CASSSDMIYGYTF. Here the CDR3 DNA reads TGTGCCAGCAGTTCAGATATGATCTATGGCTACACCTTC.

The sample holds a few counts of this clonotype. The chain is built from TRBV20-1 and TRBJ2-3; either TRBD1 or TRBD2 may fit D (6 bases each). Trimming removed 1 base from V and 3 bases from J, with 23 bases in between. The CDR3 totals 18 residues. Per germline, CDR1 DFQATT and CDR2 SNEGSKA (reference sequence). The CDR3 DNA is TGCAGTGCTAGAGTAAGGGGGAGGAAGGGGTCGGGAACAGATACGCAGTATTTT. It encodes CSARVRGRKGSGTDTQYF.

This clonotype has at least ten counts. The V gene is TRBV6-6, the J gene TRBJ1-1; unclear D gene. This CDR3 comprises 13 residues. The ends were cut back, 6 bases at V and 10 bases at J, with 18 bases in the middle. Germline CDR1 is MNHNY and CDR2 is SVGAGI (reference sequence). Here the CDR3 DNA reads TGTGCCAGCAGAACAGAAGACGCGAATGCAGCTTTCTTT. Translated: CASRTEDANAAFF.

The gene calls are TRBV28 and TRBJ1-5, with 7 bases lining up with TRBD1. The CDR3 length is 15 residues. Looked up from germline, CDR1 is MDHEN and CDR2 is SYDVKM. V shed 6 bases, J shed 4 bases, and the junction held 9 bases outside the gene matches. The CDR3 sequence is CASSPLGQRNQPQHF. As DNA, the CDR3 is TGTGCCAGCAGCCCGTTGGGACAGCGAAATCAGCCCCAGCATTTT.

This clonotype was seen a handful of times. The J gene is TRBJ1-2, the V gene TRBV29-1; D possibly corresponds to TRBD1 (6 bases). Between the trimmed V and J ends, which lost 7 bases and 6 bases, there was a span of 18 bases. The CDR3 contains 13 residues. Looked up from germline, CDR1 is SQVTM and CDR2 is ANQGSEA. The CDR3 nucleotides read TGCAGCGGGGACGACTACCCAGGGGATGGCTACACCTTC. It translates to CSGDDYPGDGYTF.

This chain uses TRBV18 with TRBJ2-7, with TRBD1 matching over 8 bases. Germline values: CDR1 KGHSH, CDR2 LQKENI. The length of the CDR3 is 15 residues. Trimming at V came to 7 bases and at J to 0 bases, leaving 8 bases not matched to a gene. The CDR3 reads CASFLGTGSSYEQYF. Here the CDR3 DNA reads TGTGCCAGCTTCCTTGGGACAGGCAGCTCCTACGAGCAGTACTTC.

This clonotype was seen a few times. The chain links TRBV14 to TRBJ1-1; D is ambiguous. Trimming took 0 bases from V and 13 from J, leaving 6 bases between them. Germline CDR1 reads SGHDN; CDR2 reads FVKESK. This CDR3 has 10 amino acids. CDR3 coding DNA: TGTGCCAGCAGCCAAGAGACGGTTTTCTTT. This gives the protein CASSQETVFF.